A single sample gave rise to the 25 T cell receptor beta chains below, sequenced in a study of T cells in Graves' hyperthyroidism and ophthalmopathy (dated by TCRdb to the late 2010s). Library generation was performed with multiplex PCR. Sequencing used an Illumina HiSeq 2000. The TCR beta CDR3 regions were amplified from RNA transcripts. For the first round of RT-PCR on the TCR CDR3, the HTBI primer set was used together with the Qiagen OneStep RT-PCR kit. In TCRdb, the public reads were trimmed at Q25 with fastp and aligned with MiXCR, with productive beta chains retained. Rows with one shared CDR3 protein collapse into an entry with the most common genes and DNA. Counted in this sample were approximately 620,000 distinct CDR3 sequences; 16% of them appeared once. Roughly 3.5% of the sample rests with the top ten. Sample: blood. These TCRs come from a woman between 40 and 55 years old with Graves' ophthalmopathy.

This clonotype was picked up many times. V and J are TRBV12-3 or TRBV12-4 and TRBJ2-3; D not resolved. There are 11 residues in the CDR3. With 1 base removed from V and 10 bases from J, the gap between germline ends came to 6 bases. The CDR3 protein is CASSLGQAQYF. The CDR3 DNA reads as TGTGCCAGCAGTTTAGGGCAGGCGCAGTATTTT.

The rearrangement uses TRBV9 and TRBJ1-5; D uncertain. The CDR3 is 16 residues long. Trimming took off 0 bases at V and 2 bases at J, with 12 bases between the two ends. In germline, CDR1 is SGDLS, CDR2 YYNGEE. CDR3 residues: CASSVGSIGGNQPQHF. CDR3 bases: TGTGCCAGCAGCGTAGGCTCCATCGGAGGCAATCAGCCCCAGCATTTT.

The table lists this clonotype with many counts. The J gene is TRBJ1-1, the V gene TRBV28; D unresolved. The CDR3 runs to 16 residues. CDR1 is MDHEN, CDR2 SYDVKM, per germline. V was clipped by 2 bases and J by 2 bases, with 15 bases between them. DNA of the CDR3: TGTGCCAGCAGTTTAAGTCTGGCTTCCTCCAACACTGAAGCTTTCTTT. It codes for CASSLSLASSNTEAFF.

The sample holds a few counts of this clonotype. V is TRBV18 and J is TRBJ1-4; 7 nucleotides align to TRBD1. The CDR3 is made up of 17 amino acids. The germline CDR1 and CDR2 sequences are KGHSH and LQKENI. The V and J ends lost 3 bases and 5 bases, in that order; junction bases with no gene match: 12. CDR3 sequence (DNA): TGTGCCAGCTCACCGTCCCGGGACAGTGGGCCCAATGAAAAACTGTTTTTT. Translating gives CASSPSRDSGPNEKLFF.

This clonotype appeared a few times. CDR3 sequence reads: CASSVEPGLGTDTQYF. The DNA of the CDR3 is TGTGCCAGCAGCGTAGAGCCGGGACTTGGCACAGATACGCAGTATTTT. The rearrangement uses TRBV9 and TRBJ2-3, with TRBD2 as a possible D gene (6 bases). Trimming took off 0 bases at V and 1 base at J, with 12 bases between the two ends. Germline V gene lookup returns CDR1 SGDLS and CDR2 YYNGEE. This CDR3 contains 16 residues.

Remarks on this clonotype: With a much larger clone just one base away, this may be a read error. This chain connects TRBV7-9 to TRBJ2-3; 9 bases map to TRBD1. The trim removed 6 bases at V and 2 bases at J, leaving 6 bases unmatched. CDR3 length equals 15 residues. Germline lookup yields CDR1 SEHNR and CDR2 FQNEAQ (reference sequence). Written as DNA, the CDR3 is TGTGCCAGCAGTGACGGACAGGGGACCACAGATACGCAGTATTTT. Residues: CASSDGQGTTDTQYF.

The chain combines TRBV5-1 with TRBJ1-1; TRBD1 might be the D (6 bases). The CDR3 runs 14 residues. Trimming shortened V by 2 bases and J by 5 bases, and 13 bases separated the two germline ends. Germline V gene data show CDR1 as SGHRS and CDR2 as YFSETQ. The DNA of the CDR3 is TGCGCCAGCAGCTTAACAGGGATTCAAACTGAAGCTTTCTTT. Its protein product is CASSLTGIQTEAFF.

The table lists this clonotype with a few counts. The genes are TRBV20-1 and TRBJ2-5; the D is unclear. The CDR3 consists of 12 residues. Trimming cost V 7 bases and J 8 bases, with 17 bases left between them. Per the germline V gene, CDR1 is DFQATT and CDR2 is SNEGSKA (reference sequence). The CDR3 is CSGGQAYETQYF. CDR3 DNA sequence: TGCAGTGGAGGTCAGGCTTATGAAACCCAGTACTTC.

The chain links TRBV27 to TRBJ2-5, with a weak D call TRBD2 (5 bases). V lost 5 bases to trimming and J lost 3 bases, with 10 bases between them. This CDR3 contains 13 residues. Germline values: CDR1 MNHEY, CDR2 SMNVEV (reference sequence). CDR3 bases: TGTGCCAGCAGTATCCGGAGGAAAGAGACCCAGTACTTC. It translates to CASSIRRKETQYF.

This clonotype was observed a few times. The rearrangement links TRBV27 to TRBJ1-6, with 10 bases that match TRBD1. CDR3 length equals 15 residues. The J segment lost 8 bases and the V segment lost 2 bases, leaving 3 bases of the junction unmatched. Germline V CDR1 and CDR2: MNHEY, SMNVEV (reference sequence). Written as DNA, the CDR3 is TGTGCCAGCAGTTTAATCGGGACAGGGGATTCACCCCTCCACTTT. Its protein product is CASSLIGTGDSPLHF.

The table lists this clonotype with many counts. This chain uses TRBV29-1 with TRBJ2-1; 7 bases map to TRBD1. CDR1 SQVTM and CDR2 ANQGSEA come from the germline V gene. The CDR3 sequence is 17 residues long. The V segment lost 0 bases and the J segment 0 bases; nucleotides outside the gene matches: 8. DNA for the CDR3: TGCAGCGTTGAAGATCGGACAGGTCAGAGCTCCTACAATGAGCAGTTCTTC. It specifies CSVEDRTGQSSYNEQFF.

This clonotype appeared a few times. The chain employs TRBV7-8 and TRBJ2-1; D is ambiguous. The CDR3 has 16 residues. V gave up 2 bases and J gave up 2 bases, with 13 bases separating them. Germline V lookup: CDR1 SGHVS, CDR2 FQNEAQ. CDR3 sequence reads: CASSLWNSSPYNEQFF. The CDR3 bases are TGTGCCAGCAGCTTATGGAATAGTTCCCCCTACAATGAGCAGTTCTTC.

V is TRBV20-1 and J is TRBJ2-1, with 8 bases aligning to TRBD2. This CDR3 has 15 residues. Germline CDR1 DFQATT, CDR2 SNEGSKA (reference sequence). The ends lost 2 bases at V and 2 bases at J; junction bases unmatched: 5. The CDR3 DNA reads as TGCAGTGCTAGACACGGGACTAGAGCCTACAATGAGCAGTTCTTC. The encoded protein is CSARHGTRAYNEQFF.

This clonotype showed up many times. The rearrangement joins TRBV7-9 to TRBJ2-2; D gene ambiguous. Trimming pared 5 bases from V and 8 bases from J, leaving 18 bases between. The CDR3 covers 15 residues. Germline loops: CDR1 SEHNR, CDR2 FQNEAQ (reference sequence). CDR3: CASSQRAIQSGELFF. For the CDR3, the DNA is TGTGCCAGCAGCCAACGGGCGATACAGTCTGGGGAGCTGTTTTTT. Using reference TRBV7-9 and TRBJ2-2 for the parts outside the CDR3, the full variable domain is DTGVSQNPRHKITKRGQNVTFRCDPISEHNRLYWYRQTLGQGPEFLTYFQNEAQLEKSRLLSDRFSAERPKGSFSTLEIQRTEQGDSAMYLCASSQRAIQSGELFFGEGSRLTVL.

The chain joins TRBV6-1 to TRBJ1-1; 7 bases map to TRBD1. Trimming cost V 8 bases and J 3 bases; bases outside gene matches: 3. Germline CDR1 and CDR2: MNHNS and SASEGT. This CDR3 is 12 amino acids long. CDR3 protein: CASYDRDTEAFF. The CDR3 DNA sequence: TGTGCCAGCTACGACAGGGACACTGAAGCTTTCTTT.

This clonotype showed up many times. The chain uses TRBV20-1 and TRBJ2-3, with 7 bases lining up with TRBD1. The CDR3 spans 15 residues. V was clipped by 3 bases and J by 1 base; unmatched bases: 7. CDR1 and CDR2 from the germline V gene are DFQATT and SNEGSKA (reference sequence). This CDR3 reads CSASRGTDGTDTQYF. The CDR3 DNA sequence: TGCAGTGCTAGTAGGGGGACAGACGGCACAGATACGCAGTATTTT.

This clonotype has only a few counts. The genes are TRBV19 and TRBJ1-1; a weak D match, TRBD1 (5 bases). The CDR3 loop spans 14 amino acids. The germline V gene has CDR1 LNHDA and CDR2 SQIVND (reference sequence). The V end was cut by 3 bases, the J end by 5 bases, with 13 bases between. The CDR3 loop is CASSIGAGATEAFF. The CDR3 DNA reads as TGTGCCAGTAGTATTGGGGCGGGCGCTACTGAAGCTTTCTTT.

The sample holds a few counts of this clonotype. The V gene is TRBV4-1, the J gene TRBJ1-3; 9 bases are shared with TRBD1. Germline assignment: CDR1 MGHRA and CDR2 YSYEKL. After removal of 0 bases from V and 3 bases from J, the junction contained 3 bases not matched to a gene. CDR3 size: 16 residues. The CDR3 sequence: CASSQDRDRVGNTIYF. DNA for the CDR3: TGCGCCAGCAGCCAAGATCGGGACAGGGTTGGAAACACCATATATTTT.

This clonotype was found many times. The chain employs TRBV10-3 and TRBJ2-3, with 13 bases fitting TRBD2. The V segment lost 5 bases and the J segment 5 bases; nucleotides outside the gene matches: 13. The length of the CDR3 is 18 residues. Germline V lookup: CDR1 ENHRY, CDR2 SYGVKD. As DNA, the CDR3 is TGTGCCATCAGTTCCCCCGACCTGACTAGCGGGGGGTTAGATACGCAGTATTTT. This encodes CAISSPDLTSGGLDTQYF.

The rearrangement links TRBV18 to TRBJ1-2; tentative D call: TRBD1 (6 bases). From germline, CDR1 is KGHSH and CDR2 LQKENI. V lost 2 bases and J 0 bases, leaving 10 bases between the germline ends. This CDR3 spans 15 amino acids. The CDR3 DNA sequence: TGTGCCAGCTCACCAACGGACAGAGCTAACTATGGCTACACCTTC. Translated, it gives CASSPTDRANYGYTF.

Concerning this clonotype itself: A single base separates this from a much larger clone, so it may be a read error. CDR3 DNA: TGTACCAGCAGCCCCGATAGCAATCAGCCCCAGCATTTT. Protein product: CTSSPDSNQPQHF. The rearrangement joins TRBV7-2 to TRBJ1-5, with D uncertain. V was pared by 5 bases and J by 0 bases, with 5 bases between. The CDR3 sequence is 13 residues long. Germline CDR1 is SGHTA and CDR2 is FQGNSA.

This clonotype was observed a handful of times. The chain uses TRBV6-1 and TRBJ2-3, with TRBD1 matching over 8 bases. Trimming took 9 bases from V and 2 from J; bases not matched to a gene: 7. CDR1 MNHNS and CDR2 SASEGT come from the germline V gene. The CDR3 runs to 14 residues. The CDR3 protein is CASSRTGNTDTQYF. The CDR3 DNA reads TGTGCCAGTTCCCGGACAGGGAACACAGATACGCAGTATTTT.

There are a few counts of this clonotype. The chain joins TRBV10-1 to TRBJ2-1, with 10 bases that match TRBD2. This CDR3 is built from 15 residues. The V gene end was trimmed by 3 bases and the J gene end by 7 bases; junction bases not matched to a gene: 6. The V gene's germline CDR1 is WNHNN and CDR2 SYGVQD (reference sequence). The CDR3 region is CASSEAGGTENEQFF. Written as DNA, the CDR3 is TGCGCCAGCAGTGAAGCGGGGGGGACCGAAAATGAGCAGTTCTTC.

This chain links TRBV12-3 or TRBV12-4 with TRBJ2-5, with no clear D. Trimming cost V 6 bases and J 1 base, with 12 bases left between them. The CDR3 is 14 residues long. CDR3 sequence: CASSRRFLQETQYF. DNA for the CDR3: TGTGCCAGCAGCCGCAGGTTTCTCCAAGAGACCCAGTACTTC.

This clonotype has at least ten counts. The rearrangement uses TRBV2 and TRBJ2-7; unclear D gene. Germline V gene sequence: CDR1 SNHLY, CDR2 FYNNEI. The CDR3 sequence is 15 residues long. The ends were cut back, 5 bases at V and 0 bases at J, with 14 bases in the middle. The CDR3 here is CASSMSELSSYEQYF. As DNA, the CDR3 is TGTGCCAGCAGTATGTCGGAACTAAGCTCCTACGAGCAGTACTTC.